The subject of this entry is one TCR beta chain. Germline V gives CDR1 ENHRY, CDR2 SYGVKD. The V end was cut by 6 bases, the J end by 0 bases, with 12 bases between. CDR3 size: 14 residues. This sample stems from a study of blood T cell repertoires in COVID-19. Turning to the study itself: Acute-phase and convalescent COVID-19 samples originated in the United States, Italy and Spain. PBMCs, B-cell-depleted T cells, or T cells provided the cDNA or gDNA that made up the material.

As processed by the authors: Using reference gene primer amplification, nucleated cell counts were estimated. Assay: immunoSEQ multiplex PCR; the TCRdb copy retains only in-frame clones and omits some. V, J and clone size are taken as reported in that table, and D and trimming were inferred from the DNA itself. The sample includes around 49,000 clones, more than 80% of them seen just once. This clonotype was sampled from a human donor in a cohort sampled during active COVID-19. This chain joins TRBV10-3 and TRBJ2-7; possible D gene TRBD1, 6 bases. The sequenced sample consisted of peripheral blood. This chain's CDR3 is CAIRPGHRSYEQYF. In nucleotides, the CDR3 is TGTGCCATCAGGCCGGGACACCGCTCCTACGAGCAGTACTTC.